One sample yielded the 23 T cell receptor beta chains listed below, sequenced in a study of ipilimumab plus nivolumab after autologous stem cell transplantation. The method was immunoSEQ multiplex PCR; TCRdb's version includes in-frame clones alone and lacks a portion of them. The sample has 77,000 or so clones; 83% are singletons. The sample here was PBMCs, taken in a trial of ipilimumab plus nivolumab as post-transplant consolidation. The receptors derive from a male donor with diffuse large B-cell lymphoma.

This clone appeared a single time. The chain recombines TRBV4-2 with TRBJ2-3; 8 nucleotides match TRBD2. The CDR3 sequence is 15 residues long. V lost 6 bases and J lost 0; bases outside the gene matches: 5. CDR1 LGHNA and CDR2 YNFKEQ come from the germline V gene. CDR3 in amino acids: CASSLTSGSTDTQYF. The CDR3 coding sequence is TGTGCCAGCAGTCTTACTAGCGGCAGCACAGATACGCAGTATTTT.

The V gene is TRBV5-1, the J gene TRBJ1-1; TRBD1 agrees at 7 bases. V lost 0 bases, J lost 2 bases, and 4 bases stayed unmatched. Germline V gene data show CDR1 as SGHRS and CDR2 as YFSETQ. This CDR3 has 15 residues. The DNA for the CDR3 is TGCGCCAGCAGCTTGGCAGGGGGACATAACACTGAAGCTTTCTTT. Protein sequence: CASSLAGGHNTEAFF.

This chain joins TRBV7-2 and TRBJ2-6; 7 nucleotides match TRBD1. Germline assignment: CDR1 SGHTA and CDR2 FQGNSA. CDR3 length: 20 amino acids. V shed 0 bases and J 0 bases; nucleotides not matched to a gene: 11. Here the CDR3 reads CASSLAPYRGRSSGANVLTF. The CDR3 DNA sequence: TGTGCCAGCAGCTTAGCACCGTACAGGGGACGGTCCTCTGGGGCCAACGTCCTGACTTTC. The entire variable domain, with the rest obtained from reference TRBV7-2 and TRBJ2-6, is as follows: GAGVSQSPSNKVTEKGKDVELRCDPISGHTALYWYRQSLGQGLEFLIYFQGNSAPDKSGLPSDRFSAERTGGSVSTLTIQRTQQEDSAVYLCASSLAPYRGRSSGANVLTFGAGSRLTVL.

The rearrangement links TRBV9 to TRBJ2-2, with 15 nucleotides matching TRBD2. Losses at the gene ends were 4 bases for V and 9 bases for J; bases not matched to a gene: 13. This CDR3 spans 18 amino acids. Per the germline V gene, CDR1 is SGDLS and CDR2 is YYNGEE. The CDR3 loop reads CASSLVGTSGGLHRELFF. For the CDR3, the DNA is TGTGCCAGCAGCCTAGTCGGGACTAGCGGGGGGCTACACCGGGAGCTGTTTTTT.

The chain couples TRBV6-5 to TRBJ2-1; D may be TRBD1 (6 bases). Trimming pared 2 bases from V and 3 bases from J, leaving 11 bases between. The V gene's germline CDR1 is MNHEY and CDR2 SVGAGI. The CDR3 length is 15 residues. In nucleotides, the CDR3 is TGTGCCAGCAGTTACGGGTGGGGGCTCTACAATGAGCAGTTCTTC. Its protein is CASSYGWGLYNEQFF.

The genes are TRBV9 and TRBJ1-4, with TRBD1 matching 7 bases. Unmatched junction bases numbered 3, after V lost 2 bases and J lost 5 bases. Germline assignment: CDR1 SGDLS and CDR2 YYNGEE. The CDR3 loop spans 14 amino acids. CDR3 DNA: TGTGCCAGCAGCGTTGGGGACAGCAATGAAAAACTGTTTTTT. This translates into CASSVGDSNEKLFF.

V is TRBV7-9 and J is TRBJ2-3; 7 bases line up with TRBD2. The CDR3 covers 15 residues. Germline V gene data show CDR1 as SEHNR and CDR2 as FQNEAQ (reference sequence). Germline trimming cut 3 bases from V and 3 bases from J; bases unmatched to any gene: 6. The CDR3, as DNA: TGTGCCAGCAGCTTTCTCAGCGGGGTAACAGATACGCAGTATTTT. It specifies CASSFLSGVTDTQYF.

The V gene is TRBV2, the J gene TRBJ2-4; D gene unclear. The germline V gene has CDR1 SNHLY and CDR2 FYNNEI. Trimming took 1 base from V and 9 from J, leaving 16 bases between them. CDR3 size: 15 residues. CDR3 nucleotide sequence: TGTGCCAGCAGTGAAGGTCGGCCCCGACTGAGCATTCAGTACTTC. It codes for CASSEGRPRLSIQYF.

The chain joins TRBV7-8 to TRBJ2-3, with D uncertain. Germline V gene data show CDR1 as SGHVS and CDR2 as FQNEAQ. The CDR3 has 13 residues. The germline V and J ends were trimmed by 5 bases and 10 bases, with 16 bases remaining between them. The CDR3 loop is CASSPAPTASQYF. In nucleotides, the CDR3 is TGTGCCAGCAGCCCGGCCCCCACCGCGTCGCAGTATTTT.

This chain links TRBV29-1 with TRBJ1-1, with 11 bases identical to TRBD1. After removal of 4 bases from V and 0 bases from J, the junction contained 16 bases not matched to a gene. Germline V gene data show CDR1 as SQVTM and CDR2 as ANQGSEA. The CDR3 sequence is 19 residues long. The CDR3, as DNA: TGCAGCGTTGGACTGCCCCGGACAGGGGGCTCTCTTATGAACACTGAAGCTTTCTTT. This translates into CSVGLPRTGGSLMNTEAFF.

The V and J genes are TRBV19 and TRBJ2-7; 13 bases are shared with TRBD2. The CDR3 contains 15 residues. The germline CDR1 and CDR2 sequences are LNHDA and SQIVND (reference sequence). Unmatched junction bases numbered 1, after V lost 1 base and J lost 4 bases. The DNA of the CDR3 is TGTGCCAGTAGTATAGCGACTAGCGGGGGGTACGAGCAGTACTTC. The encoded protein is CASSIATSGGYEQYF.

This chain connects TRBV30 to TRBJ2-4, with D uncertain. CDR3 length equals 13 residues. CDR1 GTSNPN and CDR2 SVGIG come from the germline V gene (reference sequence). The V end lost 4 bases, the J end lost 0 bases, and 7 bases lay between the germline ends. The CDR3 bases are TGTGCCTGGAAGAGACTAGCCAAAAACATTCAGTACTTC. As protein: CAWKRLAKNIQYF.

This chain links TRBV9 with TRBJ2-3; 10 bases map to TRBD2. In germline, CDR1 is SGDLS, CDR2 YYNGEE. Losses at the gene ends were 2 bases for V and 3 bases for J; bases not matched to a gene: 6. The CDR3 consists of 16 residues. The CDR3 DNA sequence: TGTGCCAGCAGCGTCGGGACTAGCGAGGGTACAGATACGCAGTATTTT. Protein: CASSVGTSEGTDTQYF.

The gene calls are TRBV27 and TRBJ2-3; TRBD1 is a possible D gene (6 bases). V shed 4 bases and J shed 9 bases, with 11 bases lying between them. The CDR3 has 12 residues. The V gene's germline CDR1 is MNHEY and CDR2 SMNVEV (reference sequence). CDR3 nucleotide sequence: TGTGCCAGCAGTTCCAGGGGTCTCACGCAGTATTTT. Protein product: CASSSRGLTQYF.

The genes are TRBV2 and TRBJ1-4; no clear D gene. Trimming left V 2 bases short and J 8 bases short, with 6 bases between. The germline V gene encodes CDR1 SNHLY and CDR2 FYNNEI. There are 12 residues in the CDR3. In DNA, the CDR3 is TGTGCCAGCAGTGAACAGTTAGAAAAACTGTTTTTT. Its translation: CASSEQLEKLFF.

This clone was seen many times. The J gene is TRBJ1-3, the V gene TRBV10-3; a possible D gene is TRBD1 (5 bases). The germline V and J ends were trimmed by 3 bases and 0 bases, with 9 bases remaining between them. The CDR3 has 15 residues. From germline, CDR1 is ENHRY and CDR2 SYGVKD. DNA for the CDR3: TGTGCCATCAGTGATGGGGCCAACTCTGGAAACACCATATATTTT. This sequence encodes CAISDGANSGNTIYF.

This clone has a handful of counts. The rearrangement joins TRBV18 to TRBJ1-6; 9 bases line up with TRBD1. Trimming removed 3 bases from V and 9 bases from J; junction bases left unmatched: 3. The CDR3 runs to 14 residues. Looked up from germline, CDR1 is KGHSH and CDR2 is LQKENI. Here the CDR3 DNA reads TGTGCCAGCTCACCCGGACAGGGGAGTTCACCCCTCCACTTT. As protein: CASSPGQGSSPLHF.

This clone came up a few times. The V gene is TRBV2, the J gene TRBJ1-5, with 7 nucleotides matching TRBD1. Per germline, CDR1 SNHLY and CDR2 FYNNEI. The V and J ends lost 4 bases and 0 bases, in that order; junction bases with no gene match: 3. The CDR3 sequence is 15 residues long. Here the CDR3 DNA reads TGTGCCAGCAGTGGGGACAGATATAGCAATCAGCCCCAGCATTTT. Its protein is CASSGDRYSNQPQHF.

This chain links TRBV4-1 with TRBJ2-4, with TRBD2 identical over 7 bases. The CDR3 runs 16 residues. Germline CDR1 MGHRA, CDR2 YSYEKL. V trimming: 2 bases; J trimming: 1 base; junction bases outside the gene matches: 5. The CDR3 DNA reads TGCGCCAGCAGCCAAACTCCCGGGGGGGCCAAAAACATTCAGTACTTC. Protein product: CASSQTPGGAKNIQYF.

The gene calls are TRBV6-5 and TRBJ2-7; 9 nucleotides match TRBD1. Germline trimming cut 6 bases from V and 3 bases from J; bases unmatched to any gene: 6. Germline CDR1 and CDR2: MNHEY and SVGAGI. The CDR3 is 14 amino acids. The CDR3 reads CASRSGTGNYEQYF. CDR3 nucleotide sequence: TGTGCCAGCAGATCCGGGACAGGGAACTACGAGCAGTACTTC.

The gene calls are TRBV7-2 and TRBJ1-3, with D unresolved. The CDR3 consists of 16 residues. Between the trimmed V and J ends, which lost 5 bases and 5 bases, there was a span of 19 bases. CDR1 is SGHTA, CDR2 FQGNSA, per germline. This CDR3 reads CASSRRMGGSRNTIYF. The DNA of the CDR3 is TGTGCCAGCAGCCGCCGCATGGGTGGAAGCCGAAACACCATATATTTT.

This clone was detected only a few times. V is TRBV5-1 and J is TRBJ1-2, with a weak D call TRBD1 (6 bases). The CDR3 sequence is 15 residues long. Germline CDR1 and CDR2: SGHRS and YFSETQ. V gave up 1 base and J gave up 3 bases, with 13 bases separating them. The CDR3 DNA is TGCGCCAGCAGCTTGTCCCCAGGGGAGGACTATGGCTACACCTTC. Its protein is CASSLSPGEDYGYTF.

This clone has only a few counts. Other DNA sequences from this sample encode an identical CDR3 as well. The chain carries TRBV6-6 and TRBJ2-7; D ambiguous. V lost 3 bases and J lost 7, with 13 bases in between. Germline CDR1 reads MNHNY; CDR2 reads SVGAGI (reference sequence). There are 13 residues in the CDR3. The CDR3 bases are TGTGCCAGCAGTTATGTAGGGCCCAGGGAGCAGTACTTC. Its protein product is CASSYVGPREQYF.